These T cell receptor beta chains were read from a single sample in a study of shared clonotypes between healthy human individuals. The method was immunoSEQ multiplex PCR; TCRdb's version includes in-frame clones alone and lacks a portion of them. This table holds about 2,200,000 clones, roughly 91% found once. Source material: naive CD8+ T cells from PBMCs. These receptors came from a man between 18 and 29 years old in good health. Some clones in this sample may be carry-over from other donors' samples. Both conserved end residues are part of each CDR3. D genes are given only for firm matches.

v_call,d_call,j_call,cdr3_aa,cdr3_nt
TRBV6-6,.,TRBJ1-1,CASSNSGQNTEAFF,TGTGCCAGCAGCAATTCGGGACAGAACACTGAAGCTTTCTTT
TRBV11-2,TRBD1,TRBJ2-7,CATTLGRTGTHEQYF,TGTGCCACCACCCTCGGGCGGACAGGGACCCACGAGCAGTACTTC
TRBV20-1,.,TRBJ1-1,CSASRSSEAFF,TGCAGTGCTAGTCGGTCGAGTGAGGCTTTCTTT
TRBV11-2,.,TRBJ1-6,CASSLFSGLGDSPLHF,TGTGCCAGCAGCTTATTCTCTGGGCTCGGGGATTCACCCCTCCACTTT
TRBV18,TRBD1,TRBJ1-4,CASSGQGKNEKLFF,TGTGCCAGCTCAGGACAGGGCAAGAATGAAAAACTGTTTTTT
TRBV29-1,.,TRBJ2-1,CSVVGIVYNEQFF,TGCAGCGTTGTAGGGATTGTCTACAATGAGCAGTTCTTC
TRBV27,.,TRBJ2-7,CASSLSRRPEQYF,TGTGCCAGCAGTTTATCGAGGCGGCCAGAGCAGTACTTC
TRBV5-1,.,TRBJ1-2,CASRKEGTDGYTF,TGCGCCAGCCGGAAAGAGGGGACTGATGGCTACACCTTC
TRBV6-6,.,TRBJ2-2,CASNWWATGELFF,TGTGCCAGCAATTGGTGGGCAACCGGGGAGCTGTTTTTT
TRBV15,.,TRBJ2-2,CATSREENTGELFF,TGTGCCACCAGCAGAGAAGAGAACACCGGGGAGCTGTTTTTT
TRBV4-3,.,TRBJ2-7,CASSLRRGSSYEQYF,TGCGCCAGCAGCCTAAGGAGGGGAAGCTCCTACGAGCAGTACTTC
TRBV2,.,TRBJ2-6,CASSVGTDLSGANVLTF,TGTGCCAGCAGTGTAGGGACGGATTTGTCTGGGGCCAACGTCCTGACTTTC
TRBV12-5,.,TRBJ2-2,CASGPNTGELFF,TGTGCTAGTGGGCCCAACACCGGGGAGCTGTTTTTT
TRBV6-4,.,TRBJ1-2,CASSDSFTRSGGYTF,TGTGCCAGCAGTGACTCATTTACACGTTCGGGTGGCTACACCTTC
TRBV10-3,TRBD1,TRBJ1-1,CAISEFSGTGGFGNTEAFF,TGTGCCATCAGTGAATTCTCCGGGACAGGGGGCTTCGGGAACACTGAAGCTTTCTTT
TRBV28,.,TRBJ1-1,CASSLILGRNTEAFF,TGTGCCAGCAGTTTAATCCTGGGGAGGAACACTGAAGCTTTCTTT
TRBV7-9,.,TRBJ1-1,CASSSIPGTYEAFF,TGTGCCAGCAGCTCTATACCCGGGACATATGAAGCTTTCTTT
TRBV6-1,.,TRBJ2-7,CASSEAFNAYEQYF,TGTGCCAGCAGTGAAGCGTTTAATGCCTACGAGCAGTACTTC
TRBV28,.,TRBJ2-7,CATTGSGASYEQYF,TGTGCCACCACGGGGTCGGGGGCATCCTACGAGCAGTACTTC
TRBV6-5,.,TRBJ2-1,CASSNPGLSNEQFF,TGTGCCAGCAGTAACCCGGGACTGTCCAATGAGCAGTTCTTC
TRBV19,.,TRBJ2-7,CASSPSGASEQYF,TGTGCCAGTAGTCCCTCAGGGGCGAGCGAGCAGTACTTC
TRBV7-9,.,TRBJ2-3,CASSSRLAHLTDTQYF,TGTGCCAGCAGCTCGCGATTGGCCCATTTGACAGATACGCAGTATTTT
TRBV6-1,.,TRBJ2-3,CASTGAGTQYF,TGTGCCAGCACGGGGGCGGGGACGCAGTATTTT
TRBV6-9,.,TRBJ2-2,CASGLGDTGELFF,TGTGCCAGCGGGCTCGGAGACACCGGGGAGCTGTTTTTT
TRBV7-3,TRBD2,TRBJ2-3,CASSLGSGWEGMDTQYF,TGTGCCAGCAGCTTAGGGTCCGGATGGGAGGGGATGGATACGCAGTATTTT
TRBV18,TRBD1,TRBJ1-2,CASSPPGQGVYGYTF,TGTGCCAGCTCACCCCCGGGACAGGGGGTCTATGGCTACACCTTC
TRBV29-1,TRBD1,TRBJ1-2,CSLPGTGGYGYTF,TGCAGCCTACCGGGGACAGGGGGCTATGGCTACACCTTC
TRBV28,TRBD1,TRBJ1-5,CASSLARQGRSNQPQHF,TGTGCCAGCAGTTTAGCGCGACAGGGCCGTAGCAATCAGCCCCAGCATTTT
TRBV19,.,TRBJ2-1,CARHDHPCYNEQFF,TGTGCCAGACATGACCACCCCTGCTACAATGAGCAGTTCTTC
TRBV9,.,TRBJ2-2,CASSVIPTGELFF,TGTGCCAGCAGCGTAATCCCCACCGGGGAGCTGTTTTTT
TRBV4-2,TRBD2,TRBJ2-7,CASSQAKREGGSDEQYF,TGTGCCAGCAGCCAAGCTAAGCGGGAGGGTGGGAGCGACGAGCAGTACTTC